This entry lists 6 T cell receptor beta chains sequenced from one sample in a study of OX40 agonist ivuxolimab in advanced cancers. The method was immunoSEQ multiplex PCR; TCRdb's version includes in-frame clones alone and lacks a portion of them. The sample records 35,000 to 50,000 clones, 82% being singletons. The material was CD4+ or CD8+ T cells sorted from blood, obtained in a trial of the OX40 agonist ivuxolimab. The receptors stem from an adult with an advanced solid tumor such as melanoma, head and neck, liver or kidney cancer.

This clone was picked up a small number of times. The V and J genes are TRBV14 and TRBJ1-1; a weak D match, TRBD1 (6 bases). Germline values: CDR1 SGHDN, CDR2 FVKESK. The CDR3 is 15 residues long. The V and J ends lost 6 bases and 1 base respectively, with 15 bases between them. The CDR3 nucleotides are TGTGCCAGCAGACCGGACCGGGACAAGAACACTGAAGCTTTCTTT. It is translated as CASRPDRDKNTEAFF.

V usage is TRBV9 and J usage is TRBJ2-3; 10 bases match TRBD2. This CDR3 spans 15 amino acids. Germline assignment: CDR1 SGDLS and CDR2 YYNGEE. V was clipped by 4 bases and J by 2 bases; unmatched bases: 4. The CDR3 sequence: CASSLGTSATDTQYF. The CDR3 region has the DNA TGTGCCAGCAGCCTCGGGACTAGCGCCACAGATACGCAGTATTTT.

The chain uses TRBV9 and TRBJ2-2, with 12 bases identical to TRBD2. Germline CDR1 SGDLS, CDR2 YYNGEE. The V gene end was trimmed by 4 bases and the J gene end by 5 bases; junction bases not matched to a gene: 3. The CDR3 spans 15 residues. The CDR3 bases are TGTGCCAGCAGCTTTCTAGCGGGAGGGACCGGGGAGCTGTTTTTT. Translation gives CASSFLAGGTGELFF. Full variable domain (rest looked up from reference TRBV9 and TRBJ2-2): DSGVTQTPKHLITATGQRVTLRCSPRSGDLSVYWYQQSLDQGLQFLIQYYNGEERAKGNILERFSAQQFPDLHSELNLSSLELGDSALYFCASSFLAGGTGELFFGEGSRLTVL.

The CDR3 DNA follows: TGTGCCAGCAGTGAAGTACTGGGGACTAGGGGTACCGGGGAGCTGTTTTTT. Protein: CASSEVLGTRGTGELFF. V and J are TRBV2 and TRBJ2-2, with 8 nucleotides matching TRBD2. V lost 1 base and J lost 5; bases outside the gene matches: 9. The germline V gene has CDR1 SNHLY and CDR2 FYNNEI. The CDR3 length is 17 residues.

The chain couples TRBV7-9 to TRBJ2-5; 7 bases align to TRBD1. Germline loops: CDR1 SEHNR, CDR2 FQNEAQ (reference sequence). Losses at the gene ends were 4 bases for V and 7 bases for J; bases not matched to a gene: 9. The CDR3 totals 14 residues. The CDR3, as DNA: TGTGCCAGCAGCTCAGGACAGGTTAAGGGGACCCAGTACTTC. Amino acid sequence: CASSSGQVKGTQYF. The entire variable domain, with the rest obtained from reference TRBV7-9 and TRBJ2-5, is as follows: DTGVSQNPRHKITKRGQNVTFRCDPISEHNRLYWYRQTLGQGPEFLTYFQNEAQLEKSRLLSDRFSAERPKGSFSTLEIQRTEQGDSAMYLCASSSGQVKGTQYFGPGTRLLVL.

The J gene is TRBJ2-2, the V gene TRBV18; D ambiguous. The CDR3 is 16 amino acids. V lost 4 bases and J lost 5, with 17 bases in between. Germline CDR1 KGHSH, CDR2 LQKENI. The CDR3 reads CASSRESLFGTGELFF. CDR3 sequence (DNA): TGTGCCAGCTCACGAGAGTCTTTGTTCGGGACCGGGGAGCTGTTTTTT.